This TCR beta chain was identified in a study of T cells in localized non-small cell lung cancer. Study-wide points: When the top 100 tumor clones were examined, a median around 50 of them also appeared in the adjacent lung, which was paired and uninvolved. T cell clonality was highest in uninvolved adjacent lung, above tumor. Overall survival was longer when the density of T cells in the blood was higher. A single tumor region was sequenced, leaving heterogeneity possible.

TCRdb's copy holds only in-frame clones and misses some; the assay was immunoSEQ multiplex PCR. The sample includes about 11,000 clones, around 85% of them seen just once. For this clone: Its antigen is undetermined.

V shed 5 bases, J shed 10 bases, and the junction held 9 bases outside the gene matches. The CDR3 runs to 14 residues. Germline V gene sequence: CDR1 SEHNR, CDR2 FQNEAQ (reference sequence). Here the sequenced sample was peripheral blood, taken before any cancer treatment. This clonotype was obtained from a male donor aged 60 or older with stage I lung adenocarcinoma. The chain uses TRBV7-9 and TRBJ2-1; 9 positions match TRBD1. The chain's CDR3 is CASSPRTGVLEQFF. The CDR3 nucleotides are TGTGCCAGCAGCCCGCGGACAGGGGTATTGGAGCAGTTCTTC.